The clone carrying this T cell receptor beta chain was counted ten times or more. Antigen: not known. These data originate in a study of T cell repertoires in cytomegalovirus infection. Study in general: Public TCR beta signatures were indicative of both CMV infection and a matching HLA type.

Each CDR3 protein gets one entry after TCRdb re-called the reads with MiXCR. The table shows some 920,000 distinct CDR3 sequences, with more than 25% occurring only once. The V gene's germline CDR1 is SGHTA and CDR2 FQGNSA. The CDR3 length is 14 residues. V was cut by 1 base and J by 6 bases, with 12 bases left in between. The chain carries TRBV7-2 and TRBJ1-1, with D possibly being TRBD1 (5 bases). The clonotype comes from a human donor in good health (CMV status not recorded). Some clones in this sample may be carry-over from other donors' samples. Here the sequenced sample was cultured CD8+ T cells from PBMCs, taken from culture after CMV antigen stimulation. CDR3 loop: CASSLGYGGPEAFF. CDR3 nucleotide sequence: TGTGCCAGCAGCTTAGGGTACGGGGGTCCTGAAGCTTTCTTT. The full variable domain, completed using reference TRBV7-2 and TRBJ1-1, is GAGVSQSPSNKVTEKGKDVELRCDPISGHTALYWYRQSLGQGLEFLIYFQGNSAPDKSGLPSDRFSAERTGGSVSTLTIQRTQQEDSAVYLCASSLGYGGPEAFFGQGTRLTVV.